The subject of this entry is one T cell receptor (beta chain). This sample is drawn from a study of blood T cells in healthy people across ages. CDR3 length equals 12 residues. The V and J ends lost 3 bases and 1 base respectively, with 3 bases between them. Germline lookup yields CDR1 SEHNR and CDR2 FQNEAQ (reference sequence). The use of a sample-barcoded 5' primer and a J-beta primer mix characterized a second PCR of roughly 6 to 11 cycles. TCRdb re-derived calls from the 5' RACE reads in MiXCR, one entry per CDR3 protein. This sample has about 1 million distinct CDR3 sequences, with 40% to 45% found just once.

The rearrangement links TRBV7-9 to TRBJ1-1, with unresolved D. The TCR originated in a woman aged 55 to 70 in good health. The sequenced sample was blood. In nucleotides, the CDR3 is TGTGCCAGCAGCTTCGAGAACACTGAAGCTTTCTTT. It codes for CASSFENTEAFF. The whole variable domain, filled in from reference TRBV7-9 and TRBJ1-1, reads DTGVSQNPRHKITKRGQNVTFRCDPISEHNRLYWYRQTLGQGPEFLTYFQNEAQLEKSRLLSDRFSAERPKGSFSTLEIQRTEQGDSAMYLCASSFENTEAFFGQGTRLTVV.